The TCR beta chain under discussion was sequenced for a study of human T cells and chemical hapten exposure. Background on the study: Alopecia areata, totalis and universalis patients, mostly female, were included. Study-level points and caveats: Every donor had alopecia, and their immune response may therefore differ from healthy people's.

As regards this clonotype: Its antigen is unknown.

As for time point: patch test 3, about 24 weeks after DPC sensitization. Treatment denoted: therapeutic diphenylcyclopropenone sensitization with weekly scalp DPC. TCRdb itself ran the RACE reads through MiXCR, one entry per CDR3 protein. The sample includes 90,000 to 140,000 distinct CDR3 sequences, less than 45% of them seen just once. CDR1 and CDR2 (germline): DFQATT, SNEGSKA (reference sequence). V shed 0 bases and J 5 bases; nucleotides not matched to a gene: 8. The length of the CDR3 is 16 residues. J is TRBJ2-3 and V is TRBV20-1, with 10 nucleotides matching TRBD2. This receptor was obtained from a man aged 35-49 years with alopecia areata. Some clones in this sample may be carry-over from other donors' samples. The sequences come from whole blood, collected in connection with sensitization to the hapten diphenylcyclopropenone (DPC). CDR3 region: CSARDFGTSVIDTQYF. In nucleotides, the CDR3 is TGCAGTGCTAGAGATTTCGGGACTAGCGTGATAGATACGCAGTATTTT.